One sample yielded the 24 T cell receptor beta chains listed below, sequenced in a study of CD8 T cells in Susac syndrome. Random hexamers were used to reverse transcribe an amount of about 0.45 to 1 ug RNA. TCRdb re-derived calls from the immunoSEQ multiplex PCR reads in MiXCR, one entry per CDR3 protein. The sample holds some 110,000 distinct CDR3 sequences, 90% to 95% seen once. The sample consisted of CD4+ T cells from PBMCs. The receptors shown here come from a human donor with multiple sclerosis.

V is TRBV15 and J is TRBJ2-2; 7 positions agree with TRBD2. This CDR3 has 15 residues. The J segment lost 4 bases and the V segment lost 1 base, leaving 3 bases of the junction unmatched. From germline, CDR1 is LNHNV and CDR2 YYDKDF (reference sequence). Here the CDR3 DNA reads TGTGCCACCAGCAGAGGGGGAGGGAGCACCGGGGAGCTGTTTTTT. Its translation is CATSRGGGSTGELFF.

Here the CDR3 reads CASSPGTADTEAFF. In DNA form, the CDR3 reads TGTGCCAGCAGTCCAGGAACGGCAGACACTGAAGCTTTCTTT. The chain carries TRBV27 and TRBJ1-1; no firm D call. This CDR3 has 14 amino acids. CDR1 MNHEY and CDR2 SMNVEV come from the germline V gene (reference sequence). The V gene lost 5 bases and the J gene lost 3 bases, with 13 bases spanning the gap.

This rearrangement joins TRBV15 to TRBJ2-7; tentatively, D is TRBD2 (6 bases). CDR3 size: 18 residues. The V and J ends lost 0 bases and 4 bases respectively, with 22 bases between them. Germline V gene sequence: CDR1 LNHNV, CDR2 YYDKDF (reference sequence). CDR3 sequence reads: CATSRDGGSIQTIYEQYF. In DNA form, the CDR3 reads TGTGCCACCAGCAGAGACGGAGGGAGCATCCAAACCATTTACGAGCAGTACTTC.

The chain joins TRBV7-2 to TRBJ2-1; D unclear. V was cut by 1 base and J by 10 bases, with 11 bases left in between. The CDR3 contains 13 residues. The germline gives CDR1 SGHTA, CDR2 FQGNSA. CDR3 coding DNA: TGTGCCAGCAGCTTAGTAGTAGGGATAGAGCAGTTCTTC. This gives the protein CASSLVVGIEQFF.

The chain employs TRBV27 and TRBJ2-3; D is undetermined. CDR3 length: 19 residues. CDR1 and CDR2 (germline): MNHEY, SMNVEV (reference sequence). The V end was cut by 1 base, the J end by 0 bases, with 20 bases between. The CDR3 sequence is CASSLFLPASRKSTDTQYF. As DNA, the CDR3 is TGTGCCAGCAGTTTATTTCTTCCGGCCAGTCGGAAAAGCACAGATACGCAGTATTTT.

This clonotype appeared a single time. This rearrangement joins TRBV7-2 to TRBJ2-3; perhaps D is TRBD1 or TRBD2 (5 bases each). V was shortened by 1 base and J by 3 bases, with 8 bases between the two germline ends. CDR1 and CDR2 (germline): SGHTA, FQGNSA. The CDR3 totals 14 residues. The CDR3, as DNA: TGTGCCAGCAGCTTAGAGTGGGGGACAGATACGCAGTATTTT. Encoded protein: CASSLEWGTDTQYF. Using reference TRBV7-2 and TRBJ2-3 for the parts outside the CDR3, the full variable domain is GAGVSQSPSNKVTEKGKDVELRCDPISGHTALYWYRQSLGQGLEFLIYFQGNSAPDKSGLPSDRFSAERTGGSVSTLTIQRTQQEDSAVYLCASSLEWGTDTQYFGPGTRLTVL.

The V and J genes are TRBV11-1 and TRBJ2-7, with D unclear. CDR1 SGHAT and CDR2 FQDESV come from the germline V gene (reference sequence). The V gene lost 1 base and the J gene lost 4 bases, with 8 bases spanning the gap. There are 13 residues in the CDR3. The CDR3 sequence: CASSLGTLYEQYF. The CDR3 region has the DNA TGTGCCAGCAGCTTAGGAACCCTTTACGAGCAGTACTTC.

The V call is TRBV4-1, the J call TRBJ1-1; 7 bases are shared with TRBD1. The length of the CDR3 is 15 residues. CDR1 and CDR2 (germline): MGHRA, YSYEKL. With 3 bases clipped from V and 1 base from J, the junction kept 5 bases outside the gene matches. CDR3 coding DNA: TGCGCCAGCAGCCACCTGAGACAGGGGAACACTGAAGCTTTCTTT. This codes for CASSHLRQGNTEAFF.

The rearrangement links TRBV14 to TRBJ2-7, with D possibly TRBD2 on 5 matching bases. CDR3 length: 14 amino acids. The ends were cut back, 0 bases at V and 2 bases at J, with 8 bases in the middle. Germline CDR1 reads SGHDN; CDR2 reads FVKESK. DNA of the CDR3: TGTGCCAGCAGCCAAGAGTGGGGAGCCTACGAGCAGTACTTC. Its protein product is CASSQEWGAYEQYF.

The chain joins TRBV20-1 to TRBJ2-7; 8 nucleotides agree with TRBD1. This CDR3 has 15 residues. Germline V gives CDR1 DFQATT, CDR2 SNEGSKA (reference sequence). The ends lost 4 bases at V and 1 base at J; junction bases unmatched: 9. CDR3 bases: TGCAGTGCTATCACCGGGACAGGAGGTTCCTACGAGCAGTACTTC. Translated: CSAITGTGGSYEQYF.

The table lists this clonotype with a count of one. This chain links TRBV2 with TRBJ1-2, with 7 positions matching TRBD1. This CDR3 region has 13 residues. CDR1 SNHLY and CDR2 FYNNEI come from the germline V gene. V dropped 6 bases and J dropped 4; count of bases not matched to a gene: 5. The CDR3 coding sequence is TGTGCCAGCAGCCTCGGACAGGTCTATGGCTACACCTTC. Translated: CASSLGQVYGYTF.

In this sample, this clonotype turned up a few times. The CDR3 DNA reads as TGCAGCGTTGGTGACAGGGTGAGCGGCTACACCTTC. Its translation is CSVGDRVSGYTF. V usage is TRBV29-1 and J usage is TRBJ1-2; 7 bases agree with TRBD1. The CDR3 sequence is 12 residues long. Germline lookup yields CDR1 SQVTM and CDR2 ANQGSEA. Trimming removed 4 bases from V and 8 bases from J; junction bases left unmatched: 7.

This clonotype was detected only once. V is TRBV12-3 or TRBV12-4 and J is TRBJ2-7, with D possibly matching TRBD1 (6 bases). Trimming took 3 bases from V and 0 from J, leaving 15 bases between them. The CDR3 contains 16 residues. The CDR3 reads CASSFTGQPNSYEQYF. In DNA form, the CDR3 reads TGTGCCAGCAGTTTCACCGGACAGCCGAACTCCTACGAGCAGTACTTC.

The rearrangement uses TRBV3-1 and TRBJ1-6, with D tentatively TRBD1 (5 bases). In germline, CDR1 is LGHDT, CDR2 YNNKEL (reference sequence). V lost 2 bases, J lost 2 bases, and 13 bases lay in between. The CDR3 runs 17 residues. The CDR3, as DNA: TGTGCCAGCAGCCAAAGCCCCCTAGGGGCCTATAATTCACCCCTCCACTTT. Translating it yields CASSQSPLGAYNSPLHF.

The chain links TRBV7-6 to TRBJ2-2; D not resolved. V was cut by 3 bases and J by 6 bases, with 8 bases left in between. The length of the CDR3 is 13 residues. Germline CDR1 is SGHVS and CDR2 is FNYEAQ. The CDR3 sequence: CASSLSSAGELFF. The CDR3 DNA follows: TGTGCCAGCAGCTTGTCCTCGGCCGGGGAGCTGTTTTTT.

The gene calls are TRBV9 and TRBJ2-3; D uncertain. This CDR3 contains 16 residues. V lost 1 base and J lost 3, with 15 bases in between. Germline V gene lookup returns CDR1 SGDLS and CDR2 YYNGEE. For the CDR3, the DNA is TGTGCCAGCAGCGTACCCTTCTTTACTACTACAGATACGCAGTATTTT. It encodes CASSVPFFTTTDTQYF.

The chain is built from TRBV12-3 or TRBV12-4 and TRBJ2-7; D is unresolved. This CDR3 comprises 13 residues. The V and J ends lost 3 bases and 3 bases respectively, with 9 bases between them. This CDR3 reads CASSFESGYEQYF. The CDR3 DNA is TGTGCCAGCAGTTTTGAGAGTGGCTACGAGCAGTACTTC.

The CDR3 here is CASSYGGARGYTF. For the CDR3, the DNA is TGTGCCAGCAGTTACGGGGGGGCGCGGGGCTACACCTTC. The genes are TRBV6-5 and TRBJ1-2; tentatively, D is TRBD1 (6 bases). Germline values: CDR1 MNHEY, CDR2 SVGAGI. V gave up 2 bases and J gave up 8 bases, with 12 bases separating them. The CDR3 sequence is 13 residues long.

The chain links TRBV6-5 to TRBJ2-2, with D unresolved. The V and J ends lost 6 bases and 0 bases respectively, with 8 bases between them. The CDR3 length is 14 residues. The germline gives CDR1 MNHEY, CDR2 SVGAGI. The CDR3, as DNA: TGTGCCAGCAGGACAAACACGAACACCGGGGAGCTGTTTTTT. This codes for CASRTNTNTGELFF.

The J gene is TRBJ2-1, the V gene TRBV6-5; D gene uncertain. V was shortened by 4 bases and J by 7 bases, with 8 bases between the two germline ends. Germline loops: CDR1 MNHEY, CDR2 SVGAGI. The CDR3 sequence is 12 residues long. The CDR3 reads CASSSRPNEQFF. The CDR3 bases are TGTGCCAGCAGTTCGAGACCAAATGAGCAGTTCTTC.

The chain is built from TRBV20-1 and TRBJ1-1, with D uncertain. The V and J ends lost 6 bases and 4 bases respectively, with 9 bases between them. CDR1 is DFQATT, CDR2 SNEGSKA, per germline (reference sequence). The CDR3 consists of 11 residues. The CDR3: CSAKQGTEAFF. The DNA for the CDR3 is TGCAGTGCGAAGCAAGGCACTGAAGCTTTCTTT.

This sequence joins TRBV3-1 and TRBJ1-1; the D is unclear. CDR1 and CDR2 (germline): LGHDT, YNNKEL (reference sequence). The CDR3 consists of 13 residues. The V gene lost 3 bases and the J gene lost 4 bases, with 9 bases spanning the gap. CDR3 amino acids: CASSQRDGTEAFF. CDR3 in DNA: TGTGCCAGCAGCCAGAGGGATGGCACTGAAGCTTTCTTT.

The gene calls are TRBV20-1 and TRBJ1-1; TRBD1 is a possible D gene (5 bases). V shed 0 bases and J shed 5 bases, with 13 bases lying between them. Looked up from germline, CDR1 is DFQATT and CDR2 is SNEGSKA (reference sequence). This CDR3 has 14 residues. CDR3 sequence: CSARDQGAKTEAFF. CDR3 DNA sequence: TGCAGTGCTAGAGATCAGGGTGCGAAGACTGAAGCTTTCTTT.

The J gene is TRBJ2-2, the V gene TRBV19; maybe TRBD2 (6 bases). Trimming shortened V by 10 bases and J by 6 bases, and 15 bases separated the two germline ends. Germline loops: CDR1 LNHDA, CDR2 SQIVND (reference sequence). This CDR3 region has 13 residues. CDR3: CAIRQAGSGELFF. The CDR3 DNA follows: TGTGCCATTAGGCAGGCGGGGTCCGGGGAGCTGTTTTTT.